This passage covers 23 T cell receptor beta chains from one sample sequenced in a study of Ad26.COV2.S vaccination and SARS-CoV-2 variants. Sample treatment: about 20 received Ad26.COV2.S at low or high dose, single or two shots; roughly 5 received placebo; per-sample allocation not given. Specimens were obtained on day 63 following the first vaccine or placebo injection. Generated by immunoSEQ multiplex PCR, the TCRdb table keeps only in-frame clones and is missing some. This table has 410,000 or so clones, around nine tenths appearing once. Sample: peripheral blood, taken in a trial of Ad26.COV2.S vaccine versus placebo. These receptors were obtained from a person aged 18-60 years who received the Ad26.COV2.S COVID-19 vaccine or a placebo.

V gene TRBV6-7 combines with J gene TRBJ2-2; 12 nucleotides line up with TRBD2. TRBV6-7 is flagged as an ORF with uncertain function. The CDR3 is 19 residues long. With 2 bases clipped from V and 4 bases from J, the junction kept 11 bases outside the gene matches. The CDR3 is CASSYGLAGPCEGTGELFF. The CDR3 coding sequence is TGTGCCAGCAGTTACGGACTAGCGGGACCATGCGAGGGCACCGGGGAGCTGTTTTTT.

The chain has TRBV14 and TRBJ2-5; no clear D. V was shortened by 0 bases and J by 6 bases, with 11 bases between the two germline ends. Germline CDR1 reads SGHDN; CDR2 reads FVKESK. CDR3 size: 14 residues. The CDR3 DNA follows: TGTGCCAGCAGCCAAGATCCGTACCAGAAGACCCAGTACTTC. Amino acid sequence: CASSQDPYQKTQYF.

This chain connects TRBV18 to TRBJ1-2; D may be TRBD1 (6 bases). This CDR3 region has 15 residues. The V end was cut by 2 bases, the J end by 4 bases, with 14 bases between. The germline V gene has CDR1 KGHSH and CDR2 LQKENI. CDR3 sequence (DNA): TGTGCCAGCTCACCAGAGGGGGACGCTACCTATGGCTACACCTTC. Encoded protein: CASSPEGDATYGYTF.

J is TRBJ1-2 and V is TRBV12-3 or TRBV12-4; D is unresolved. With 1 base removed from V and 5 bases from J, the gap between germline ends came to 8 bases. This CDR3 region has 13 residues. CDR3 nucleotides: TGTGCCAGCAGTTTAGATCTCCGGTATGGCTACACCTTC. Translating gives CASSLDLRYGYTF.

The V gene is TRBV4-3, the J gene TRBJ2-6, with 9 bases matching TRBD1. Germline V gene sequence: CDR1 LGHNA, CDR2 YSLEER. The CDR3 has 17 amino acids. V gave up 3 bases and J gave up 1 base; unmatched junction bases: 4. This CDR3 reads CASSQGQGVSGANVLTF. CDR3 DNA: TGCGCCAGCAGCCAGGGACAGGGAGTATCTGGGGCCAACGTCCTGACTTTC.

V usage is TRBV10-3 and J usage is TRBJ2-7; 8 bases agree with TRBD2. After removal of 6 bases from V and 3 bases from J, the junction contained 4 bases not matched to a gene. CDR3 length: 13 amino acids. Germline values: CDR1 ENHRY, CDR2 SYGVKD. The CDR3 DNA sequence: TGTGCCATCAGACTAGCGGAGCGCTACGAGCAGTACTTC. As protein: CAIRLAERYEQYF.

The chain combines TRBV20-1 with TRBJ2-4; 8 nucleotides agree with TRBD2. CDR1 DFQATT and CDR2 SNEGSKA come from the germline V gene (reference sequence). CDR3 size: 13 residues. Germline trimming cut 3 bases from V and 6 bases from J; bases unmatched to any gene: 4. This CDR3 reads CSASPSGRNIQYF. The DNA of the CDR3 is TGCAGTGCTAGTCCAAGCGGGAGAAACATTCAGTACTTC.

The rearrangement joins TRBV27 to TRBJ1-4; D possibly corresponds to TRBD1 (6 bases). The CDR3 totals 17 residues. Deletions cut 3 bases from V and 5 bases from J, with 19 bases between. From germline, CDR1 is MNHEY and CDR2 SMNVEV (reference sequence). In nucleotides, the CDR3 is TGTGCCAGCAGTTTCCCCCGGGTAGGGGGAGGGAATGAAAAACTGTTTTTT. Translation gives CASSFPRVGGGNEKLFF.

The chain couples TRBV2 to TRBJ2-7, with unresolved D. This CDR3 has 13 residues. V was pared by 6 bases and J by 3 bases, with 12 bases between. Per the germline V gene, CDR1 is SNHLY and CDR2 is FYNNEI. The chain's CDR3 is CASSGPLGYEQYF. As DNA, the CDR3 is TGTGCCAGCAGCGGCCCCCTGGGCTACGAGCAGTACTTC.

The chain employs TRBV19 and TRBJ2-7; D possibly matches TRBD1 or TRBD2 (5 bases each). The V gene lost 5 bases and the J gene lost 3 bases, with 14 bases spanning the gap. CDR3 length equals 14 residues. From germline, CDR1 is LNHDA and CDR2 SQIVND (reference sequence). The CDR3 reads CASSPWDGDYEQYF. Here the CDR3 DNA reads TGTGCCAGTAGTCCCTGGGACGGTGACTACGAGCAGTACTTC.

V gene TRBV18 combines with J gene TRBJ1-4, with no clear D. The V gene's germline CDR1 is KGHSH and CDR2 LQKENI. V was shortened by 1 base and J by 2 bases, with 8 bases between the two germline ends. This CDR3 is built from 15 residues. The CDR3 here is CASSPLEGTNEKLFF. CDR3 coding DNA: TGTGCCAGCTCACCACTCGAAGGCACTAATGAAAAACTGTTTTTT.

The chain joins TRBV5-1 to TRBJ2-2, with D uncertain. Germline V gives CDR1 SGHRS, CDR2 YFSETQ. Trimming removed 2 bases from V and 1 base from J, with 3 bases in between. The CDR3 is 13 residues long. The CDR3 spells CASSFLNTGELFF. The CDR3, as DNA: TGCGCCAGCAGCTTTCTGAACACCGGGGAGCTGTTTTTT.

This clone was counted a few times. The chain couples TRBV7-8 to TRBJ1-5; D not resolved. From germline, CDR1 is SGHVS and CDR2 FQNEAQ. The CDR3 sequence is 15 residues long. Trimming removed 1 base from V and 1 base from J, with 8 bases in between. The DNA for the CDR3 is TGTGCCAGCAGCTTAGAGTGGCAGAGCAATCAGCCCCAGCATTTT. Its translation is CASSLEWQSNQPQHF.

The chain employs TRBV30 and TRBJ2-5; TRBD2 is a possible D gene (6 bases). CDR3 length equals 13 residues. Germline CDR1 and CDR2: GTSNPN and SVGIG (reference sequence). Trimming pared 3 bases from V and 4 bases from J, leaving 12 bases between. The CDR3 region has the DNA TGTGCCTGGAGCACCCGCGGGGTAGAGACCCAGTACTTC. It codes for CAWSTRGVETQYF.

The rearrangement links TRBV28 to TRBJ1-5; tentative D call: TRBD1 (5 bases). Trimming shortened V by 2 bases and J by 1 base, and 9 bases separated the two germline ends. From germline, CDR1 is MDHEN and CDR2 SYDVKM. The CDR3 spans 15 residues. CDR3 sequence reads: CASSLRGSSNQPQHF. The CDR3 DNA is TGTGCCAGCAGTTTAAGGGGATCCAGCAATCAGCCCCAGCATTTT.

This chain uses TRBV7-9 with TRBJ1-1, with TRBD1 identical over 7 bases. This CDR3 has 12 residues. Trimming at V came to 4 bases and at J to 7 bases, leaving 3 bases not matched to a gene. From germline, CDR1 is SEHNR and CDR2 FQNEAQ (reference sequence). The CDR3 reads CASSSNRGEAFF. The CDR3 DNA reads TGTGCCAGCAGCTCTAACAGGGGTGAAGCTTTCTTT.

This chain connects TRBV4-3 to TRBJ1-2; D perhaps matches TRBD1 (5 bases). The CDR3 is 17 amino acids. The V gene's germline CDR1 is LGHNA and CDR2 YSLEER. V was clipped by 4 bases and J by 2 bases, with 20 bases between them. The CDR3: CASSREITGTLNYGYTF. The DNA of the CDR3 is TGCGCCAGCAGCCGTGAAATAACCGGGACCCTAAACTATGGCTACACCTTC.

The chain is built from TRBV4-1 and TRBJ2-7; 8 bases are a match to TRBD2. Germline V gives CDR1 MGHRA, CDR2 YSYEKL. The V segment lost 4 bases and the J segment 3 bases; nucleotides outside the gene matches: 2. This CDR3 region has 13 residues. The CDR3, as DNA: TGCGCCAGCAGCCCGGGACTAGTCTACGAGCAGTACTTC. It is translated as CASSPGLVYEQYF.

The sample holds a few counts of this clone. The chain uses TRBV7-2 and TRBJ2-1, with 8 bases lining up with TRBD1. V dropped 5 bases and J dropped 4; count of bases not matched to a gene: 10. The CDR3 is made up of 16 amino acids. The germline V gene encodes CDR1 SGHTA and CDR2 FQGNSA. CDR3 bases: TGTGCCAGCAGCAAAATAGACAGGGGCCTTTACAATGAGCAGTTCTTC. Translated, it gives CASSKIDRGLYNEQFF.

The chain joins TRBV4-1 to TRBJ2-1, with 9 bases that match TRBD2. Germline V CDR1 and CDR2: MGHRA, YSYEKL. CDR3 length: 16 residues. V lost 3 bases to trimming and J lost 4 bases; unmatched junction nucleotides: 7. The CDR3 coding sequence is TGCGCCAGCAGCCAGACGACTAGCGGACTTTACAATGAGCAGTTCTTC. Translated: CASSQTTSGLYNEQFF.

J is TRBJ2-3 and V is TRBV19, with 10 positions matching TRBD1. Germline trimming cut 5 bases from V and 5 bases from J; bases unmatched to any gene: 7. From germline, CDR1 is LNHDA and CDR2 SQIVND (reference sequence). CDR3 length equals 15 residues. The DNA of the CDR3 is TGTGCCAGTAGTTCCCGGGACAGGGGAATAGATACGCAGTATTTT. The encoded protein is CASSSRDRGIDTQYF.

V is TRBV21-1 and J is TRBJ1-2. TRBV21-1 is a documented pseudogene. CDR3 length: 14 residues. CDR3 DNA sequence: TGTGCCAGCAGCAAAGGTACGGGCGTCTATGGCTACACCTTC. Translating it yields CASSKGTGVYGYTF.

The chain carries TRBV7-8 and TRBJ2-7; tentative D call: TRBD2 (7 bases). Trimming took off 5 bases at V and 3 bases at J, with 17 bases between the two ends. Per germline, CDR1 SGHVS and CDR2 FQNEAQ. The CDR3 contains 15 residues. CDR3 loop: CASSGPGGGLYEQYF. CDR3 bases: TGTGCCAGCAGCGGACCGGGGGGCGGTCTCTACGAGCAGTACTTC.